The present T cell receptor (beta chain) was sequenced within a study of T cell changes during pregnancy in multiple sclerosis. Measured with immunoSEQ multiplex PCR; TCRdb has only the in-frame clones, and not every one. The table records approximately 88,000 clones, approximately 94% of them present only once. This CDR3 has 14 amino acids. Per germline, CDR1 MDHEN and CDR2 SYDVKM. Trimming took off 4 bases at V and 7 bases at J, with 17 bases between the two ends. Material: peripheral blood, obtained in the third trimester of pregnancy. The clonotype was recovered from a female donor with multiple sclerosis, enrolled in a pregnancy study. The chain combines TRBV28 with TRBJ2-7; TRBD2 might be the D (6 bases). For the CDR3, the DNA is TGTGCCAGCAGTTATCATGGCGGGATTCGGGAGCAGTACTTC. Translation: CASSYHGGIREQYF.